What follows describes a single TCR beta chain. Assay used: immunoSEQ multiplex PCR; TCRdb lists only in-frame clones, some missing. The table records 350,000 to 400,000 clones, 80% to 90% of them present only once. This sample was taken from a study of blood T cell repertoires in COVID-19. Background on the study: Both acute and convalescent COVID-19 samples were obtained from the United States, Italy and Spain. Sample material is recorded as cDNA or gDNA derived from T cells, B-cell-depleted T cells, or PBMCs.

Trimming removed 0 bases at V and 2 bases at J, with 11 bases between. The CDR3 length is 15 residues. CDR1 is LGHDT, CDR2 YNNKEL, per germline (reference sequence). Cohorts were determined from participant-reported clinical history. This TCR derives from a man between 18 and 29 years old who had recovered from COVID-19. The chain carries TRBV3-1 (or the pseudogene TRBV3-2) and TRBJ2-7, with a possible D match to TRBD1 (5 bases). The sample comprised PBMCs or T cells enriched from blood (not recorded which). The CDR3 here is CASSQELSRAYEQYF. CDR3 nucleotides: TGTGCCAGCAGCCAAGAGCTATCCAGGGCCTACGAGCAGTACTTC.